This TCR beta chain was captured in a study of blood T cells in healthy people across ages. For the study at large: The capture of about one barcoded beta molecule per two T cells was achieved by template switching.

On this clonotype itself: Its antigen is as yet unknown.

Primers used in a second PCR of roughly 7 to 11 cycles were a sample-barcoded 5' primer and a J-beta primer mix. Every cDNA molecule bore a tag from a template-switch adaptor containing 12 random nucleotides. A single record per CDR3 protein comes from TCRdb applying MiXCR to the 5' RACE reads. The sample lists about 1.5 million distinct CDR3 sequences; approximately 43% were seen once. Findings of the study overall: The study found more naive CD4+ cells and higher diversity in long-lived than aged donors. Donor CMV status was unknown, possibly confounding expanded clonotype changes.

The specimen was blood. This sequence originates from a woman aged 18-29 years in good health.

The CDR3 region is CASSAGVSGNYEQYF. The CDR3, as DNA: TGTGCCAGCTCCGCTGGTGTAAGCGGAAATTACGAGCAGTACTTC. The J gene is TRBJ2-7, the V gene TRBV18; maybe TRBD2 (5 bases). CDR3 length: 15 residues. V lost 6 bases to trimming and J lost 4 bases, with 19 bases between them. Germline V gene data show CDR1 as KGHSH and CDR2 as LQKENI.